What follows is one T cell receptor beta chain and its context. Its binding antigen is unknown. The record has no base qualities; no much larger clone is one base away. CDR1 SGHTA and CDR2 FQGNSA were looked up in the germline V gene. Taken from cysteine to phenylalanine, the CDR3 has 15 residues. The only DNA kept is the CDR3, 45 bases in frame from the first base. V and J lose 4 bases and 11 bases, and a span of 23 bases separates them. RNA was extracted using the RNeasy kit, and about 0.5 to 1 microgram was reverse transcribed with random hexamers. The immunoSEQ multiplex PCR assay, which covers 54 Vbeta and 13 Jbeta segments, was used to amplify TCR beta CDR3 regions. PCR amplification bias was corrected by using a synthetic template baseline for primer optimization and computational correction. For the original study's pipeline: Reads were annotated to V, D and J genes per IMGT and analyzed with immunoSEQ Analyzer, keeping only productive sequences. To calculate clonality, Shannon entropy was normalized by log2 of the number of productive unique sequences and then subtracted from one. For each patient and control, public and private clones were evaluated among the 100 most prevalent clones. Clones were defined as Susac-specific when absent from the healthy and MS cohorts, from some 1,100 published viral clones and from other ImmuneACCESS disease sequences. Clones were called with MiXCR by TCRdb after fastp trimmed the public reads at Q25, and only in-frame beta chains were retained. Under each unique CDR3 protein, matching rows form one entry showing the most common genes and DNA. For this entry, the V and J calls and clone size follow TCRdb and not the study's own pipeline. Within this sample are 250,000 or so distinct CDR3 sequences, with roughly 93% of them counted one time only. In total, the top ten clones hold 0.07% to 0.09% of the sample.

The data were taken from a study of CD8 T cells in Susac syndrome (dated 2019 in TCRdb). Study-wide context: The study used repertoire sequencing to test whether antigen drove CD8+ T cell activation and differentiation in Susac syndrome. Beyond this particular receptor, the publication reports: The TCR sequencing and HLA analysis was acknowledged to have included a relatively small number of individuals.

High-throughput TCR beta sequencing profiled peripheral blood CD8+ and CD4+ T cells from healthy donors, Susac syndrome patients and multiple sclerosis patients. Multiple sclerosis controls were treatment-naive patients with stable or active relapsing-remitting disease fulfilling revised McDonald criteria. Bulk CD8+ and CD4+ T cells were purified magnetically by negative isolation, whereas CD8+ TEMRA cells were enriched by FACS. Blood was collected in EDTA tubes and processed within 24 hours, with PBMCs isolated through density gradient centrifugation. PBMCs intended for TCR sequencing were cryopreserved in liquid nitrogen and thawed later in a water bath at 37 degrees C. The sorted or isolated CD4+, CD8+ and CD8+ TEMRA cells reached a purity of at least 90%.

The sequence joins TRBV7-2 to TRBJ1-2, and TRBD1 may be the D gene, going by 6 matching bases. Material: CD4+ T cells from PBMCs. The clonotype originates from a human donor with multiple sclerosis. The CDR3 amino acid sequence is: CASSSSTGTGEKYTF. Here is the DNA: TGTGCCAGCAGCTCGTCAACAGGGACGGGGGAAAAGTACACCTTC.